Listed below are T cell receptor beta chains from one sample, sequenced in a study of blood T cell repertoires in COVID-19. Clones were sequenced by immunoSEQ multiplex PCR, and TCRdb holds only the in-frame ones, with some missing. The sample has 250,000 to 300,000 clones, around 90% seen once. The specimen sequenced was PBMCs or T cells enriched from blood (not recorded which). These receptors all come from a woman aged 30 to 39 who had recovered from COVID-19. Each CDR3 is given with its conserved first and last residue. D genes are given only for firm matches. Size tells how often a clone was seen (once, few, many) or the class of an expanded clone, and some rows leave it out.

d_call: TRBD2; v_call: TRBV18; j_call: TRBJ2-3; clone_size: .; cdr3_nt: TGTGCCAGCTCACCCGACGTGGTCAGAGCGGGAGTGAAAGATACGCAGTATTTT; cdr3_aa: CASSPDVVRAGVKDTQYF
d_call: TRBD1; v_call: TRBV10-3; j_call: TRBJ1-2; clone_size: .; cdr3_nt: TGTGCCATCAGCGATCCGACAGGGACTAACTATGGCTACACCTTC; cdr3_aa: CAISDPTGTNYGYTF
d_call: .; v_call: TRBV28; j_call: TRBJ1-2; clone_size: once; cdr3_nt: TGTGCCAGCAGTTTGAACAGGTCTTATGGCTACACCTTC; cdr3_aa: CASSLNRSYGYTF
d_call: TRBD2; v_call: TRBV5-6; j_call: TRBJ2-7; clone_size: .; cdr3_nt: TGTGCCAGCAGCTTGTCCCCGGGAGGGTCCTACGAGCAGTACTTC; cdr3_aa: CASSLSPGGSYEQYF
d_call: .; v_call: TRBV30; j_call: TRBJ2-1; clone_size: .; cdr3_nt: TGTGCCTGGAGTGTAGGCGGCTCGGCCGAGGAATCGTTCTTC; cdr3_aa: CAWSVGGSAEESFF
d_call: TRBD2; v_call: TRBV7-2; j_call: TRBJ2-7; clone_size: .; cdr3_nt: TGTGCCAGCAGCCTTGATCGGCGAGCGGGGACCTACGAGCAGTACTTC; cdr3_aa: CASSLDRRAGTYEQYF
d_call: TRBD1; v_call: TRBV5-1; j_call: TRBJ2-2; clone_size: .; cdr3_nt: TGCGCCAGCAGGATAAAACAGGGGGCGAGCGGGGAGCTGTTTTTT; cdr3_aa: CASRIKQGASGELFF
d_call: TRBD2; v_call: TRBV7-7; j_call: TRBJ2-5; clone_size: .; cdr3_nt: TGTGCTAGCAGCCCGGGACTAGCGGATAAAGAGACCCAGTACTTC; cdr3_aa: CASSPGLADKETQYF
d_call: TRBD2; v_call: TRBV6-2/TRBV6-3; j_call: TRBJ2-4; clone_size: .; cdr3_nt: TGTGCCAGCAGTAGCGGGAGAAGCTTCGGCAAAAACATTCAGTACTTC; cdr3_aa: CASSSGRSFGKNIQYF
d_call: .; v_call: TRBV18; j_call: TRBJ2-7; clone_size: once; cdr3_nt: TGTGCCAGCTCACCAAGGTCTCAGGGGAATGACGAGCAGTACTTC; cdr3_aa: CASSPRSQGNDEQYF
d_call: .; v_call: TRBV5-6; j_call: TRBJ2-7; clone_size: .; cdr3_nt: TGTGCCAGCAGCTTGGGGCAGGGGAGCTCCTACGAGCAGTACTTC; cdr3_aa: CASSLGQGSSYEQYF
d_call: TRBD2; v_call: TRBV7-2; j_call: TRBJ2-7; clone_size: .; cdr3_nt: TGTGCCAGCAGCTTAGGGGCTAGCGGGAGCATGGGCTACGAGCAGTACTTC; cdr3_aa: CASSLGASGSMGYEQYF
d_call: TRBD2; v_call: TRBV9; j_call: TRBJ2-1; clone_size: .; cdr3_nt: TGTGCCAGCAGCGTAGTGCCCTGGTTCGGGGGGGAGGGTTTGGACAATGAGCAGTTCTTC; cdr3_aa: CASSVVPWFGGEGLDNEQFF
d_call: .; v_call: TRBV6-5; j_call: TRBJ1-2; clone_size: .; cdr3_nt: TGTGCCAGCAGTCATACCATAGGGGCGACTCCCGGCTACACCTTC; cdr3_aa: CASSHTIGATPGYTF
d_call: TRBD1; v_call: TRBV7-9; j_call: TRBJ2-1; clone_size: .; cdr3_nt: TGTGCCAGCAGCTCGGGACAGGGATTCTACAATGAGCAGTTCTTC; cdr3_aa: CASSSGQGFYNEQFF
d_call: TRBD1; v_call: TRBV3-1/TRBV3-2; j_call: TRBJ2-7; clone_size: .; cdr3_nt: TGTGCCAGCAGCCGGGACAGCAGCTCCTACGAGCAGTACTTC; cdr3_aa: CASSRDSSSYEQYF
d_call: TRBD2; v_call: TRBV24-1; j_call: TRBJ2-2; clone_size: .; cdr3_nt: TGTGCCACCAGTGATTTTCGGGGACTAGCGGCCAACACCGGGGAGCTGTTTTTT; cdr3_aa: CATSDFRGLAANTGELFF
d_call: .; v_call: TRBV7-3; j_call: TRBJ2-1; clone_size: .; cdr3_nt: TGTGCCAGCAGCCCACACCCCGGGGGTAGCTCTGAGAGGCTAGAGCAGTTCTTC; cdr3_aa: CASSPHPGGSSERLEQFF
d_call: TRBD1; v_call: TRBV7-2; j_call: TRBJ1-6; clone_size: .; cdr3_nt: TGTGCCAGCAGCTCCCTCGCAGGGGGCAGGAATTCACCCCTCCACTTT; cdr3_aa: CASSSLAGGRNSPLHF
d_call: TRBD1; v_call: TRBV5-6; j_call: TRBJ1-2; clone_size: .; cdr3_nt: TGTGCCAGCAGCTTACAGGGGGCTTATGGCTACACCTTC; cdr3_aa: CASSLQGAYGYTF
d_call: .; v_call: TRBV7-8; j_call: TRBJ1-2; clone_size: .; cdr3_nt: TGTGCCAGCAGCTTAGCGCGGGCAGACTATGGCTACACCTTC; cdr3_aa: CASSLARADYGYTF
d_call: TRBD2; v_call: TRBV24-1; j_call: TRBJ2-1; clone_size: .; cdr3_nt: TGTGCCACCAGTTCGAGCGGGAGTTCCAATGAGCAGTTCTTC; cdr3_aa: CATSSSGSSNEQFF
d_call: TRBD1; v_call: TRBV28; j_call: TRBJ1-5; clone_size: .; cdr3_nt: TGTGCCATGGGGACAGACCTCTTCAATCAGCCCCAGCATTTT; cdr3_aa: CAMGTDLFNQPQHF
d_call: TRBD1; v_call: TRBV27; j_call: TRBJ1-5; clone_size: .; cdr3_nt: TGTGCCAGCAGTATGTTCGGACAGGGAAACCAGCCCCAGCATTTT; cdr3_aa: CASSMFGQGNQPQHF
d_call: TRBD2; v_call: TRBV9; j_call: TRBJ2-3; clone_size: few; cdr3_nt: TGTGCCAGCAGCCCATCAACTAGCGGCACAGATACGCAGTATTTT; cdr3_aa: CASSPSTSGTDTQYF
d_call: TRBD2; v_call: TRBV19; j_call: TRBJ2-3; clone_size: .; cdr3_nt: TGTGCCAGTAGTAGGCGGGCTAGCGGCAGAACAGATACGCAGTATTTT; cdr3_aa: CASSRRASGRTDTQYF
d_call: .; v_call: TRBV5-4; j_call: TRBJ2-6; clone_size: .; cdr3_nt: TGTGCCAGCAGCATTGACAGGCTCTCTGGGGCCAACGTCCTGACTTTC; cdr3_aa: CASSIDRLSGANVLTF
d_call: .; v_call: TRBV2; j_call: TRBJ2-1; clone_size: .; cdr3_nt: TGTGCCAGCAGTGAAGCGCAAGGGGGCTCCTACAATGAGCAGTTCTTC; cdr3_aa: CASSEAQGGSYNEQFF
d_call: TRBD2; v_call: TRBV13; j_call: TRBJ2-1; clone_size: .; cdr3_nt: TGTGCCAGCAGCCTTTATGGGACTAGCGGGACCTACAATGAGCAGTTCTTC; cdr3_aa: CASSLYGTSGTYNEQFF
d_call: TRBD1; v_call: TRBV28; j_call: TRBJ1-1; clone_size: .; cdr3_nt: TGTGCCAGCAATAAACAGGGGCTAAACACTGAAGCTTTCTTT; cdr3_aa: CASNKQGLNTEAFF
d_call: TRBD2; v_call: TRBV3-1/TRBV3-2; j_call: TRBJ2-1; clone_size: .; cdr3_nt: TGTGCCAGCAGCCACCCTGAACTAGCGGGAGAACACAATGAGCAGTTCTTC; cdr3_aa: CASSHPELAGEHNEQFF
d_call: TRBD1; v_call: TRBV14; j_call: TRBJ2-3; clone_size: .; cdr3_nt: TGTGCCAGCAGCCCCTATGCCGGGACAGGGGGCGTCACGCAGTATTTT; cdr3_aa: CASSPYAGTGGVTQYF
d_call: .; v_call: TRBV4-3; j_call: TRBJ2-7; clone_size: .; cdr3_nt: TGCGCCAGCAGCCAAGAGATCGGGATAGTTACCTACGAGCAGTACTTC; cdr3_aa: CASSQEIGIVTYEQYF
d_call: TRBD1; v_call: TRBV28; j_call: TRBJ1-2; clone_size: once; cdr3_nt: TGTGCCAGCAGACGTCCCGGGACAGGGAAAGGTCTCACTAACTATGGCTACACCTTC; cdr3_aa: CASRRPGTGKGLTNYGYTF
d_call: .; v_call: TRBV29-1; j_call: TRBJ1-2; clone_size: .; cdr3_nt: TGCAGCGTTGAAGTTGGCGGTCAGGGCCTACGTGGCTACACCTTC; cdr3_aa: CSVEVGGQGLRGYTF
d_call: TRBD2; v_call: TRBV5-5; j_call: TRBJ2-5; clone_size: once; cdr3_nt: TGTGCCAGCAGCCACGGACTAGCGCGACCCAAAGAGACCCAGTACTTC; cdr3_aa: CASSHGLARPKETQYF
d_call: .; v_call: TRBV19; j_call: TRBJ1-4; clone_size: .; cdr3_nt: TGTGCCAGTAGTATCGGAGGGACTAATGAAAAACTGTTTTTT; cdr3_aa: CASSIGGTNEKLFF
d_call: .; v_call: TRBV3-1/TRBV3-2; j_call: TRBJ1-2; clone_size: .; cdr3_nt: TGTGCCAGCAGCCAAAGAGGTAGGGAGTACGGCTACACCTTC; cdr3_aa: CASSQRGREYGYTF
d_call: TRBD1; v_call: TRBV13; j_call: TRBJ2-7; clone_size: .; cdr3_nt: TGTGCCAGCAGCTCCAGAACGACAGGGGGTATAGGCTACGAGCAGTACTTC; cdr3_aa: CASSSRTTGGIGYEQYF
d_call: .; v_call: TRBV5-1; j_call: TRBJ2-1; clone_size: .; cdr3_nt: TGCGCCAGCAGCCCCGAGGGACTGAAGAACAATGAGCAGTTCTTC; cdr3_aa: CASSPEGLKNNEQFF
d_call: .; v_call: TRBV4-1; j_call: TRBJ2-1; clone_size: .; cdr3_nt: TGCGCCAGCAGCCAAGATCCTCTAGGAGGCTCCTACAATGAGCAGTTCTTC; cdr3_aa: CASSQDPLGGSYNEQFF
d_call: TRBD1; v_call: TRBV25-1; j_call: TRBJ1-2; clone_size: .; cdr3_nt: TGTGCCAGCAGTGATACGTTAGGGGGCGATCTCTATGGCTACACCTTC; cdr3_aa: CASSDTLGGDLYGYTF
d_call: .; v_call: TRBV30; j_call: TRBJ2-1; clone_size: .; cdr3_nt: TGTGCCTGGAGTCGACGGGAGTTAGCCTTTTACAATGAGCAGTTCTTC; cdr3_aa: CAWSRRELAFYNEQFF
d_call: TRBD1; v_call: TRBV7-2; j_call: TRBJ2-5; clone_size: .; cdr3_nt: TGTGCCAGCAGCTCAACCAGGGGGCGCCGAAATCAAGAGACCCAGTACTTC; cdr3_aa: CASSSTRGRRNQETQYF
d_call: TRBD1; v_call: TRBV15; j_call: TRBJ1-4; clone_size: .; cdr3_nt: TGTGCCACCAGCTCCGACAGGGGAGGTAGTCATGAAAAACTGTTTTTT; cdr3_aa: CATSSDRGGSHEKLFF
d_call: TRBD1; v_call: TRBV30; j_call: TRBJ1-4; clone_size: .; cdr3_nt: TGTGCCTGGAGTCCCTCGGACAGGAAAAATGAAAAACTGTTTTTT; cdr3_aa: CAWSPSDRKNEKLFF
d_call: TRBD2; v_call: TRBV29-1; j_call: TRBJ2-1; clone_size: .; cdr3_nt: TGCAGCGTTCCCAGCGGGAGTACCTACAATGAGCAGTTCTTC; cdr3_aa: CSVPSGSTYNEQFF
d_call: .; v_call: TRBV29-1; j_call: TRBJ2-7; clone_size: .; cdr3_nt: TGCAGCGTCATCGACACCTCCTACGAGCAGTACTTC; cdr3_aa: CSVIDTSYEQYF
d_call: .; v_call: TRBV27; j_call: TRBJ1-1; clone_size: .; cdr3_nt: TGTGCCAGCAGTTTATTCGTGAACACTGAAGCTTTCTTT; cdr3_aa: CASSLFVNTEAFF
d_call: .; v_call: TRBV19; j_call: TRBJ2-2; clone_size: .; cdr3_nt: TGTGCCAGTGGAACCGGGGAATTCGGGGAGCTGTTTTTT; cdr3_aa: CASGTGEFGELFF
d_call: .; v_call: TRBV5-6; j_call: TRBJ1-4; clone_size: .; cdr3_nt: TGTGCCAGCAGCCCACTGGGAGGGGAACTGTTTTTT; cdr3_aa: CASSPLGGELFF
d_call: TRBD1; v_call: TRBV28; j_call: TRBJ2-6; clone_size: .; cdr3_nt: TGTGCCAGCAGGACCCAGGGGGCTGGGGCCAACGTCCTGACTTTC; cdr3_aa: CASRTQGAGANVLTF
d_call: .; v_call: TRBV28; j_call: TRBJ1-1; clone_size: .; cdr3_nt: TGTGCCAGCAACCCCCTGGGCGAGGGGAACACTGAAGCTTTCTTT; cdr3_aa: CASNPLGEGNTEAFF
d_call: TRBD1; v_call: TRBV28; j_call: TRBJ1-3; clone_size: .; cdr3_nt: TGTGCCAGCAGTACGCCGGGACAGTCCTCTGGAAACACCATATATTTT; cdr3_aa: CASSTPGQSSGNTIYF